Shown below are 12 T cell receptor beta chains from a single sample sequenced in a study of PD-L1 blockade in urothelial cancer. Sequencing was performed with immunoSEQ multiplex PCR; in TCRdb, only in-frame clones are kept and a portion is missing. The sample shows about 48,000 clones, approximately 86% of them seen only once. Time point indicated: peripheral blood 6 weeks after treatment start. The sequences come from PBMCs, collected around atezolizumab (anti-PD-L1) treatment. Every receptor here comes from a man between 60 and 75 years old with urothelial cancer.

The chain recombines TRBV9 with TRBJ2-7; D gene ambiguous. The germline V and J ends were trimmed by 4 bases and 3 bases, with 14 bases remaining between them. The CDR3 is 14 amino acids. CDR1 is SGDLS, CDR2 YYNGEE, per germline. The DNA of the CDR3 is TGTGCCAGCAGCCCCCGCGGCGTAAACTACGAGCAGTACTTC. It encodes CASSPRGVNYEQYF.

The chain links TRBV5-1 to TRBJ1-4, with TRBD1 identical over 8 bases. J gave up 3 bases and V 0 bases, and 7 bases lay outside the gene matches. Germline V gives CDR1 SGHRS, CDR2 YFSETQ. CDR3 size: 17 residues. The CDR3 loop is CASSLERRGRSNEKLFF. CDR3 DNA: TGCGCCAGCAGCTTGGAACGCAGGGGGCGGTCTAATGAAAAACTGTTTTTT. Together with reference TRBV5-1 and TRBJ1-4, the CDR3 gives the full variable domain: KAGVTQTPRYLIKTRGQQVTLSCSPISGHRSVSWYQQTPGQGLQFLFEYFSETQRNKGNFPGRFSGRQFSNSRSEMNVSTLELGDSALYLCASSLERRGRSNEKLFFGSGTQLSVL.

Note on this clone: Mismatch with germline at one junction end may stem from a read error. The CDR3: CASSLDGTVNEQYF. CDR3 DNA sequence: TGTGCTAGCAGCTTAGACGGGACAGTAAACGAGCAGTACTTC. The chain couples TRBV7-7 to TRBJ2-7; 7 nucleotides match TRBD1. The CDR3 is made up of 14 amino acids. Germline V gives CDR1 SSHAT, CDR2 FNYEAQ (reference sequence).

This chain joins TRBV2 and TRBJ2-2, with 12 bases lining up with TRBD1. CDR1 is SNHLY and CDR2 is FYNNEI in the germline V gene. CDR3 size: 16 residues. Trimming at V came to 4 bases and at J to 5 bases, leaving 5 bases not matched to a gene. CDR3: CASSGGQGAWTGELFF. CDR3 nucleotide sequence: TGTGCCAGCAGTGGGGGACAGGGGGCATGGACCGGGGAGCTGTTTTTT. Based on the CDR3 plus reference TRBV2 and TRBJ2-2, the full variable domain is EPEVTQTPSHQVTQMGQEVILRCVPISNHLYFYWYRQILGQKVEFLVSFYNNEISEKSEIFDDQFSVERPDGSNFTLKIRSTKLEDSAMYFCASSGGQGAWTGELFFGEGSRLTVL.

The rearrangement joins TRBV5-5 to TRBJ2-4, with 7 bases aligning to TRBD1. The CDR3 length is 13 residues. Germline V gene lookup returns CDR1 SGHKS and CDR2 YYEKEE (reference sequence). The V gene end was trimmed by 4 bases and the J gene end by 6 bases; junction bases not matched to a gene: 4. The CDR3 DNA reads as TGTGCCAGCAGCGACCGGACAGGAAACATTCAGTACTTC. It codes for CASSDRTGNIQYF.

This rearrangement joins TRBV5-1 to TRBJ1-2; no clear D gene. Trimming pared 2 bases from V and 3 bases from J, leaving 20 bases between. The CDR3 contains 17 residues. The germline V gene encodes CDR1 SGHRS and CDR2 YFSETQ. CDR3 bases: TGCGCCAGCAGCTTTAACGTTGTTGTCAGAAAAGACTATGGCTACACCTTC. Protein product: CASSFNVVVRKDYGYTF.

V usage is TRBV28 and J usage is TRBJ1-5, with D possibly being TRBD1 (6 bases). The germline V and J ends were trimmed by 3 bases and 1 base, with 10 bases remaining between them. This CDR3 is 15 amino acids long. Per germline, CDR1 MDHEN and CDR2 SYDVKM. CDR3 residues: CASSFPGGSNQPQHF. Written as DNA, the CDR3 is TGTGCCAGCAGTTTCCCGGGGGGCAGCAATCAGCCCCAGCATTTT.

V is TRBV6-6 and J is TRBJ1-1, with D perhaps TRBD1 (6 bases). Germline CDR1 is MNHNY and CDR2 is SVGAGI (reference sequence). The CDR3 has 15 amino acids. The ends were cut back, 5 bases at V and 1 base at J, with 14 bases in the middle. As DNA, the CDR3 is TGTGCCAGCAGTGGCTCGGGACAATCGAACACTGAAGCTTTCTTT. This translates into CASSGSGQSNTEAFF.

CDR3 residues: CATSTGVPLSSYEQYF. In DNA, the CDR3 is TGTGCCACCAGCACCGGGGTCCCACTATCCTCCTACGAGCAGTACTTC. The J gene is TRBJ2-7, the V gene TRBV15; a weak D match, TRBD2 (5 bases). V lost 4 bases to trimming and J lost 0 bases, with 16 bases between them. Germline-derived CDR1 and CDR2 are LNHNV and YYDKDF (reference sequence). CDR3 length: 16 residues.

This sequence joins TRBV10-1 and TRBJ2-3, with D possibly TRBD1 on 6 matching bases. The CDR3 spans 14 residues. V lost 0 bases to trimming and J lost 5 bases, with 9 bases between them. Germline CDR1 WNHNN, CDR2 SYGVQD (reference sequence). CDR3 DNA: TGCGCCAGCAGTGAGTCGAGGGGGAGAGATACGCAGTATTTT. It yields the protein CASSESRGRDTQYF.

This clone was recorded only once. The CDR3 loop is CASSLEQGRNQPQHF. The DNA for the CDR3 is TGTGCCAGCAGCTTAGAACAGGGTCGGAATCAGCCCCAGCATTTT. V is TRBV7-2 and J is TRBJ1-5; possibly TRBD1 for D (6 bases). Between the trimmed V and J ends, which lost 1 base and 4 bases, there was a span of 11 bases. The CDR3 runs to 15 residues. Germline lookup yields CDR1 SGHTA and CDR2 FQGNSA.

The chain joins TRBV6-5 to TRBJ1-3; D is unclear. V lost 4 bases to trimming and J lost 0 bases, with 13 bases between them. Germline V lookup: CDR1 MNHEY, CDR2 SVGAGI. The CDR3 has 16 amino acids. CDR3 loop: CASSSDTGVSGNTIYF. CDR3 DNA sequence: TGTGCCAGCAGTTCCGATACGGGAGTCTCTGGAAACACCATATATTTT.